These 3 T cell receptor beta chains originate from one sample sequenced in a study of cytomegalovirus exposure and HLA in healthy donors. 13 Jbeta primers and 60 Vbeta primers were used for the PCR. Here immunoSEQ multiplex PCR was the method, and the copy in TCRdb shows in-frame clones only, minus some. Here the sample spans about 130,000 clones, 80% being singletons. Sequenced input: PBMCs. The receptors originated from a woman aged 35 to 49 in good health and CMV-seronegative.

The count of this clone is one. The chain uses TRBV27 and TRBJ1-2, with 8 positions matching TRBD1. Germline CDR1 reads MNHEY; CDR2 reads SMNVEV (reference sequence). The CDR3 runs to 14 residues. The trim removed 6 bases at V and 4 bases at J, leaving 7 bases unmatched. CDR3 DNA: TGTGCCAGCAGACCAGGGGGCAGGGGCTATGGCTACACCTTC. Translated: CASRPGGRGYGYTF.

The CDR3 DNA is TGTGCCAGCAGCTTACAGGGAACTGTAGGCTACACCTTC. As protein: CASSLQGTVGYTF. The chain is built from TRBV5-4 and TRBJ1-2; D is possibly TRBD1 (6 bases). From germline, CDR1 is SGHNT and CDR2 YYREEE (reference sequence). Trimming took off 2 bases at V and 8 bases at J, with 13 bases between the two ends. The CDR3 is 13 residues long.

This clone was picked up a small number of times. The rearrangement joins TRBV6-6 to TRBJ1-1; 7 bases align to TRBD1. The V gene's germline CDR1 is MNHNY and CDR2 SVGAGI (reference sequence). The CDR3 loop spans 16 amino acids. Trimming at V came to 5 bases and at J to 0 bases, leaving 9 bases not matched to a gene. CDR3 in amino acids: CASSKGQVWMNTEAFF. The DNA of the CDR3 is TGTGCCAGCAGTAAAGGACAGGTGTGGATGAACACTGAAGCTTTCTTT.